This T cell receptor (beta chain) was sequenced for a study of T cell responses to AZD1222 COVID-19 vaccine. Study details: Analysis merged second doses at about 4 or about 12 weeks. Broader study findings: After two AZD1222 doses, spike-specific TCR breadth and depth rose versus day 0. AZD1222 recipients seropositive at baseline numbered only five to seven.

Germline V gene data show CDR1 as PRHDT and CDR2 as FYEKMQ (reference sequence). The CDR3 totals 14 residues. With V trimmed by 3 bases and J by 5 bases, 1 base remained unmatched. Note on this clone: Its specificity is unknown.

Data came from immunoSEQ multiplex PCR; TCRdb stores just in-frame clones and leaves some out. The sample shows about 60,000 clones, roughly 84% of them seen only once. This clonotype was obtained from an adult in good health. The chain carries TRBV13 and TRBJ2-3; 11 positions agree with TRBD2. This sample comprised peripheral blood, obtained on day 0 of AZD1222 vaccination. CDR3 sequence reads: CASSFGTSGDTQYF. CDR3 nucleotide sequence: TGTGCCAGCAGCTTTGGGACTAGCGGAGATACGCAGTATTTT.